Each of the 2 T cell receptor beta chains below was sequenced from the same sample in a study of T cell responses to AZD1222 COVID-19 vaccine. Produced via immunoSEQ multiplex PCR; TCRdb's table is partial and in-frame only. The profile shows fewer than 150,000 clones, 90% to 95% of them singletons. The sequences come from peripheral blood, collected 28 days after the second AZD1222 dose. These receptors were obtained from an adult who received the AZD1222 COVID-19 vaccine.

The gene calls are TRBV3-1 (or the pseudogene TRBV3-2) and TRBJ1-2, with 8 bases lining up with TRBD1. The CDR3 extends over 14 amino acids. Per germline, CDR1 LGHDT and CDR2 YNNKEL (reference sequence). After removal of 1 base from V and 13 bases from J, the junction contained 11 bases not matched to a gene. CDR3 nucleotides: TGTGCCAGCAGCCAAGGCGACAGGGGATTTTTGCTCACCTTC. It translates to CASSQGDRGFLLTF.

This chain links TRBV3-1 (or the pseudogene TRBV3-2) with TRBJ1-2; TRBD1 matches 10 bases. With 0 bases clipped from V and 6 bases from J, the junction kept 7 bases outside the gene matches. Germline-derived CDR1 and CDR2 are LGHDT and YNNKEL (reference sequence). CDR3 length: 16 amino acids. The CDR3 sequence: CASSQDLAGTGDGYTF. Written as DNA, the CDR3 is TGTGCCAGCAGCCAAGATCTTGCCGGGACAGGGGATGGCTACACCTTC.